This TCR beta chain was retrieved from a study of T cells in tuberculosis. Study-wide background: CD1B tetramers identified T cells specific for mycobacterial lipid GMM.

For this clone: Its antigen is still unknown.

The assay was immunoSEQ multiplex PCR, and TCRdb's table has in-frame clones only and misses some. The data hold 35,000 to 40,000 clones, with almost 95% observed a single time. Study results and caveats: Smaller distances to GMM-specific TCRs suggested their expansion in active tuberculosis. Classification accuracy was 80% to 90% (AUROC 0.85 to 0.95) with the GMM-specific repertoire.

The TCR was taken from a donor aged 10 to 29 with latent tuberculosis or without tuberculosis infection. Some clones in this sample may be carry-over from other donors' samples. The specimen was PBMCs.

In DNA, the CDR3 is TGTGCCAGTAGTCGGTTGAACAGGGACCGTAACTATGGCTACACCTTC. This codes for CASSRLNRDRNYGYTF. The genes are TRBV19 and TRBJ1-2; D perhaps matches TRBD1 (6 bases). Trimming pared 5 bases from V and 1 base from J, leaving 17 bases between. The CDR3 has 16 residues. The germline V gene has CDR1 LNHDA and CDR2 SQIVND (reference sequence).